This TCR beta chain emerged from a study of identifying expanded T cells in peripheral blood. No infections or other immune events were documented during collection. The method was immunoSEQ multiplex PCR; TCRdb's version includes in-frame clones alone and lacks a portion of them. This repertoire shows about 130,000 clones, 86% found once; its top ten account for roughly 8%. Regarding this clone: The antigen remains undetermined.

Deletions cut 2 bases from V and 3 bases from J, with 12 bases between. CDR1 is SEHNR, CDR2 FQNEAQ, per germline (reference sequence). This CDR3 contains 15 residues. Whole-study results and caveats: Clone count variance between roughly 2-week samples rose with total template count. Approximately 1.2 clones differed between technical replicates, versus approximately 16 and 19 over time.

The receptor's source is a person aged 18 to 70 in good health. The sequenced material came from blood. The rearrangement links TRBV7-9 to TRBJ2-3, with no clear D. DNA for the CDR3: TGTGCCAGCAGCTTAACCCAACATCTAACAGATACGCAGTATTTT. It encodes CASSLTQHLTDTQYF. The full variable domain, its missing parts supplied by reference TRBV7-9 and TRBJ2-3, is DTGVSQNPRHKITKRGQNVTFRCDPISEHNRLYWYRQTLGQGPEFLTYFQNEAQLEKSRLLSDRFSAERPKGSFSTLEIQRTEQGDSAMYLCASSLTQHLTDTQYFGPGTRLTVL.